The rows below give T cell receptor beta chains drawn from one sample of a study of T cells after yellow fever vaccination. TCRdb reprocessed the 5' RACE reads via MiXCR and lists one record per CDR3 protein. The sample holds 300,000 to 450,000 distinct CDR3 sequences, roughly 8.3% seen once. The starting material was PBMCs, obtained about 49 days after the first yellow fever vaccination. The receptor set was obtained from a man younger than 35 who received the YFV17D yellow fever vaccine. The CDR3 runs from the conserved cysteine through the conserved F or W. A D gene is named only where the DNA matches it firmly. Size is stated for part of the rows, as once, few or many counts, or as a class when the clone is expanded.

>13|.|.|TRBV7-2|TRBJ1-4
TGTGCCAGCAGCCGGGATTCTAATGAAAAACTGTTTTTT
CASSRDSNEKLFF
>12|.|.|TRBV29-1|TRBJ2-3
TGCAGCGTTGCCCGGGACACAGATACGCAGTATTTT
CSVARDTDTQYF
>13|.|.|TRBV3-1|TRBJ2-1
TGTGCCAGCAGCCAACGGACCAACAATGAGCAGTTCTTC
CASSQRTNNEQFF
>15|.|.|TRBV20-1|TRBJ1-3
TGCAGTGCTAGAGTGCCTGGGGCAGGTGGAAACACCATATATTTT
CSARVPGAGGNTIYF
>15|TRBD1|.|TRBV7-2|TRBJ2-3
TGTGCCAGCATCATACCGGGACAGGGCACAGATACGCAGTATTTT
CASIIPGQGTDTQYF
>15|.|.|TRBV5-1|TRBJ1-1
TGCGCCAGCAGCCCATTACCGGGGTTGGACACTGAAGCTTTCTTT
CASSPLPGLDTEAFF
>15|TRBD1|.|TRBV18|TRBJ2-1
TGTGCCAGCTCACCACAGGGGGCAATCAACAATGAGCAGTTCTTC
CASSPQGAINNEQFF
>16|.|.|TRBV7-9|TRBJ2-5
TGTGCCAGCAGCCGAAATCTTCTGGGTGGACAAGAGACCCAGTACTTC
CASSRNLLGGQETQYF
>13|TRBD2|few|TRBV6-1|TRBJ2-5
TGTGCCAGCAGTCTAGCGGGGGGAAAGACCCAGTACTTC
CASSLAGGKTQYF
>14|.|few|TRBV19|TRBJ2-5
TGTGCCAGTAGTATCGGCTTCAACCAAGAGACCCAGTACTTC
CASSIGFNQETQYF
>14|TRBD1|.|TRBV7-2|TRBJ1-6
TGTGCCAGCAGCTTACAGGGGGATGGTTCACCCCTCCACTTT
CASSLQGDGSPLHF
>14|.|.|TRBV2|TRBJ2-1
TGTGCCAGCAGCCCCCGGGCCCCTTCTAATGAGCAGTTCTTC
CASSPRAPSNEQFF
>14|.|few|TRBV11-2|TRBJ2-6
TGTGCCAGCGGACTGGGGTCTGGGGCCAACGTCCTGACTTTC
CASGLGSGANVLTF
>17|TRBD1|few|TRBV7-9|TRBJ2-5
TGTGCCAGCAGCTCAATGGGACAGGGGGGGACCCAAGAGACCCAGTACTTC
CASSSMGQGGTQETQYF
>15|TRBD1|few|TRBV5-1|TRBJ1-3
TGCGCCAGCAGCCAGACAGGGAACTCTGGAAACACCATATATTTT
CASSQTGNSGNTIYF